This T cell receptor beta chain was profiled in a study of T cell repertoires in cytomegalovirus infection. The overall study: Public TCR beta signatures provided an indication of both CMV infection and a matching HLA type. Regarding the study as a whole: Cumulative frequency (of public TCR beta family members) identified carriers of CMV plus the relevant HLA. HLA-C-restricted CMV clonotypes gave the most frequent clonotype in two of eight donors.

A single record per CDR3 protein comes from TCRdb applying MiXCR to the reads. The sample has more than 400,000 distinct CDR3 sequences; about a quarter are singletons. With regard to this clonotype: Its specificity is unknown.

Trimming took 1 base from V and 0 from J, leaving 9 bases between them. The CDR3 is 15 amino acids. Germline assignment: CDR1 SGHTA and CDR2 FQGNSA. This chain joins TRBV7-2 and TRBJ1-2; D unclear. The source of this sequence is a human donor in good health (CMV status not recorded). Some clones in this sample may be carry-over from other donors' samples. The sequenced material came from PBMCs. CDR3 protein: CASSLVPEANYGYTF. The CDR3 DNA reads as TGTGCCAGCAGCTTAGTCCCAGAAGCTAACTATGGCTACACCTTC.